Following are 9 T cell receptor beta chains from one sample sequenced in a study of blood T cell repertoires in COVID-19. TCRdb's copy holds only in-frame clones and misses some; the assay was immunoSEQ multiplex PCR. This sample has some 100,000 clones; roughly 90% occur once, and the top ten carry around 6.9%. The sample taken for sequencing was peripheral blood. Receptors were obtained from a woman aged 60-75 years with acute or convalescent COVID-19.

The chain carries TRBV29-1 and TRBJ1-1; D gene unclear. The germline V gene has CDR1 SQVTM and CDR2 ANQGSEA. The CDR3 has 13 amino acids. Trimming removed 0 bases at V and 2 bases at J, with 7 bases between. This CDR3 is CSVEDRLNTEAFF. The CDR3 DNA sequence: TGCAGCGTTGAAGACAGGCTAAACACTGAAGCTTTCTTT.

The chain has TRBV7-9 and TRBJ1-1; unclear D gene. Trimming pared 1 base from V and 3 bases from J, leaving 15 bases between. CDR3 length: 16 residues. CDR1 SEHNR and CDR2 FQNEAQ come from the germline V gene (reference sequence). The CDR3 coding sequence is TGTGCCAGCAGCTTAGGAATGTCCGGTCTTTACACTGAAGCTTTCTTT. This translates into CASSLGMSGLYTEAFF.

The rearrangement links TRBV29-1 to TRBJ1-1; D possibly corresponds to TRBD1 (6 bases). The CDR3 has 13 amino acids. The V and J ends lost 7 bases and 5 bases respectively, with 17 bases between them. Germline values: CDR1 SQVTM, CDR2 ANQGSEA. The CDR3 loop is CSARGSTGTEAFF. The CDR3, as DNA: TGCAGCGCCAGGGGCAGTACGGGGACTGAAGCTTTCTTT. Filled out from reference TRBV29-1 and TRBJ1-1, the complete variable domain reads SAVISQKPSRDICQRGTSLTIQCQVDSQVTMMFWYRQQPGQSLTLIATANQGSEATYESGFVIDKFPISRPNLTFSTLTVSNMSPEDSSIYLCSARGSTGTEAFFGQGTRLTVV.

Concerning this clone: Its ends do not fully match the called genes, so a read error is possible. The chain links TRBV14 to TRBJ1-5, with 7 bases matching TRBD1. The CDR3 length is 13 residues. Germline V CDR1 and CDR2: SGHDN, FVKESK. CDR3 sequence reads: CASSQEVGQRLNF. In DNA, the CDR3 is TGTGCCAGCAGCCAAGAGGTGGGACAGCGGCTAAATTTT.

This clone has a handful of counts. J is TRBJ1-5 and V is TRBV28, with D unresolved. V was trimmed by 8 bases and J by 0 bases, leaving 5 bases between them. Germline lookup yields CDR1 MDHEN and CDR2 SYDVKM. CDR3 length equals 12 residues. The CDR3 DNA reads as TGTGCCAGCCGGTATAGCAATCAGCCCCAGCATTTT. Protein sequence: CASRYSNQPQHF.

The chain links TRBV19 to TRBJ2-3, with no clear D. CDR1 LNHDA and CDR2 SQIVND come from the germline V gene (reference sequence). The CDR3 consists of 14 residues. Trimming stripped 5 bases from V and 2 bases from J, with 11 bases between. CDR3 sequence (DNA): TGTGCCAGTAGTCCATTCGCGCTCACAGATACGCAGTATTTT. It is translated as CASSPFALTDTQYF.

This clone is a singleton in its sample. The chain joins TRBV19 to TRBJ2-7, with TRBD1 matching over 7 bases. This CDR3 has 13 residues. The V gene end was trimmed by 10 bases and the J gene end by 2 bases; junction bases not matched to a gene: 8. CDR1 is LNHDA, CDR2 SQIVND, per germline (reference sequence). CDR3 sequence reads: CATPSGGPYEQYV. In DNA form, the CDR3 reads TGTGCCACACCTTCAGGGGGACCCTACGAGCAGTACGTC.

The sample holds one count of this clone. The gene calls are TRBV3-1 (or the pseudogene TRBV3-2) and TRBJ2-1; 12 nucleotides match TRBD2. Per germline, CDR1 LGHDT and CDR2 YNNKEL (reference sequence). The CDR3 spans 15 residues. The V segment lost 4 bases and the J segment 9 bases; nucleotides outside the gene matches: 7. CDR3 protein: CASSPSGRAFLEQFF. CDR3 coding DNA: TGTGCCAGCAGCCCTAGCGGGAGGGCCTTTCTTGAGCAGTTCTTC.

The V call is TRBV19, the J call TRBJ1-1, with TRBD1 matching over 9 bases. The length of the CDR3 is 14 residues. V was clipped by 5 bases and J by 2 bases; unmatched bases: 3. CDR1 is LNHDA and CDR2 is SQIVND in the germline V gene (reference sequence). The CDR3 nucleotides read TGTGCCAGTAGTTCGACAGGGGGTAACACTGAAGCTTTCTTT. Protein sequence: CASSSTGGNTEAFF.